Listed below are T cell receptor beta chains from one sample, sequenced in a study of cytomegalovirus exposure and HLA in healthy donors. Profiled with immunoSEQ multiplex PCR; TCRdb holds only in-frame clones, not every one. The top ten clones hold around 3.5% of a sample with 15,000 to 20,000 clones, about 77% of them seen once. The sequenced material came from PBMCs. The source is a man younger than 35 in good health and CMV-seronegative. The CDR3 runs from the conserved cysteine through the conserved F or W. The order of the fields is D gene, clone size, V gene, CDR3 length, J gene, CDR3 DNA, CDR3 protein. D genes are given only for firm matches. A row's size may be missing; if present it is once, few, many or a size class.

D: .; size: .; V: TRBV30; length: 13; J: TRBJ2-2; DNA: TGTGCCTGGAGGGGGGACATCCGCGGGGAGCTGTTTTTT; CDR3: CAWRGDIRGELFF
D: .; size: .; V: TRBV5-1; length: 16; J: TRBJ2-1; DNA: TGCGCCAGCAGCCCAAACGTAGCTGAGATCTCCAATGAGCAGTTCTTC; CDR3: CASSPNVAEISNEQFF
D: TRBD1; size: .; V: TRBV29-1; length: 17; J: TRBJ2-6; DNA: TGCAGCGTCGCACCGCAGGGGGCGCGTTCTGGGGCCAACGTCCTGACTTTC; CDR3: CSVAPQGARSGANVLTF
D: .; size: .; V: TRBV27; length: 13; J: TRBJ2-7; DNA: TGTGCCAGCAGTTTACTAGGAACCTACGAGCAGTACTTC; CDR3: CASSLLGTYEQYF
D: TRBD1; size: .; V: TRBV10-2; length: 16; J: TRBJ1-1; DNA: TGCGCCAGCAGGACAGGGGTGGCAGGGGAGAACACTGAAGCTTTCTTT; CDR3: CASRTGVAGENTEAFF
D: TRBD2; size: .; V: TRBV4-1; length: 15; J: TRBJ2-3; DNA: TGCGCCAGCAGGCCCCGGGAGGTTAGCACAGATACGCAGTATTTT; CDR3: CASRPREVSTDTQYF
D: TRBD1; size: .; V: TRBV6-1; length: 13; J: TRBJ1-4; DNA: TGTGCCAGCAGTGGACAGGGCTATGAAAAACTGTTTTTT; CDR3: CASSGQGYEKLFF
D: .; size: .; V: TRBV30; length: 13; J: TRBJ2-7; DNA: TGTGCCTGGAGTCGGCCAGGCTCCTACGAGCAGTACTTC; CDR3: CAWSRPGSYEQYF
D: .; size: .; V: TRBV29-1; length: 13; J: TRBJ2-7; DNA: TGCAGCGTTGAGGAAGCAGGAACCTACGAGCAGTACTTC; CDR3: CSVEEAGTYEQYF
D: TRBD1; size: .; V: TRBV6-6; length: 15; J: TRBJ1-6; DNA: TGTGCCAGCAGTTACTCGACAGGGAGCAATTCACCCCTCCACTTT; CDR3: CASSYSTGSNSPLHF
D: TRBD1; size: .; V: TRBV29-1; length: 12; J: TRBJ1-4; DNA: TGCAGCCCCGGACAGGGAAGCGAAAAACTGTTTTTT; CDR3: CSPGQGSEKLFF
D: TRBD1; size: few; V: TRBV28; length: 13; J: TRBJ1-4; DNA: TGTGCCATCGCGGGACAGGGCAATGAAAAACTGTTTTTT; CDR3: CAIAGQGNEKLFF
D: TRBD1; size: .; V: TRBV15; length: 13; J: TRBJ2-7; DNA: TGTGCCACCAGCATAACAGGGGTTGGCGAGCAGTACTTC; CDR3: CATSITGVGEQYF
D: .; size: .; V: TRBV6-5; length: 15; J: TRBJ1-3; DNA: TGTGCCAGCAGCCGGGAGATGATCACTGGAAACACCATATATTTT; CDR3: CASSREMITGNTIYF
D: .; size: .; V: TRBV1; length: 16; J: TRBJ1-5; DNA: TGCACCAGCAGCCCCCGGACCAGGGAAACCAATCAGCCCCAGCATTTT; CDR3: CTSSPRTRETNQPQHF
D: TRBD2; size: .; V: TRBV4-1; length: 18; J: TRBJ2-5; DNA: TGCGCCAGCAGCCAAGTCCCGGGACTAGCGGGACCGGGCGAGACCCAGTACTTC; CDR3: CASSQVPGLAGPGETQYF
D: .; size: .; V: TRBV30; length: 13; J: TRBJ1-1; DNA: TGTGCCTGGAGCCCAGGGCAGGACACTGAAGCTTTCTTT; CDR3: CAWSPGQDTEAFF
D: .; size: .; V: TRBV29-1; length: 16; J: TRBJ1-2; DNA: TGCAGCGTTGAAGGCAGGGATGAATTCTCTAACTATGGCTACACCTTC; CDR3: CSVEGRDEFSNYGYTF
D: TRBD1; size: once; V: TRBV4-2; length: 12; J: TRBJ1-2; DNA: TGTGCCAGCACGGGACAGAACTATGGCTACACCTTC; CDR3: CASTGQNYGYTF
D: .; size: .; V: TRBV5-1; length: 14; J: TRBJ1-6; DNA: TGCGCCAGTCGAGAATTGGGCGTTAATTCACCCCTCCACTTT; CDR3: CASRELGVNSPLHF
D: .; size: .; V: TRBV29-1; length: 12; J: TRBJ1-1; DNA: TGCAGCGCGGAGGGGTGGGACACTGAAGCTTTCTTT; CDR3: CSAEGWDTEAFF
D: .; size: .; V: TRBV18; length: 15; J: TRBJ1-1; DNA: TGTGCCAGCTCACCAAACCAGGGTAGAAACACTGAAGCTTTCTTT; CDR3: CASSPNQGRNTEAFF
D: TRBD1; size: .; V: TRBV15; length: 14; J: TRBJ2-7; DNA: TGTGCCACCAGCAGAGAAGGGGGCGGATACGAGCAGTACTTC; CDR3: CATSREGGGYEQYF
D: TRBD2; size: .; V: TRBV30; length: 14; J: TRBJ2-3; DNA: TGTGCCTGCCCTAGCGGGGCGACCACAGATACGCAGTATTTT; CDR3: CACPSGATTDTQYF
D: TRBD1; size: .; V: TRBV2; length: 16; J: TRBJ1-1; DNA: TGTGCCAGCAAAAAACATAGACAGGGAGGTAACACTGAAGCTTTCTTT; CDR3: CASKKHRQGGNTEAFF
D: TRBD2; size: .; V: TRBV12-5; length: 12; J: TRBJ2-1; DNA: TGTGCTAGTGGTTTGGACGGGACTAGCGAACTCTTC; CDR3: CASGLDGTSELF
D: .; size: .; V: TRBV15; length: 15; J: TRBJ2-5; DNA: TGTGCCACCAGCAGAGATAGGGAATGGGGGCAGACCCAGTACTTC; CDR3: CATSRDREWGQTQYF
D: .; size: .; V: TRBV6-1; length: 15; J: TRBJ1-5; DNA: TGTGCCAGCACGGGTTATGGGGCTAGCAATCAGCCCCAGCATTTT; CDR3: CASTGYGASNQPQHF
D: .; size: once; V: TRBV30; length: 14; J: TRBJ1-2; DNA: TGTGCCTGGAGCGGACTAACTAACAACTATGGCTACACCTTC; CDR3: CAWSGLTNNYGYTF
D: .; size: .; V: TRBV7-6; length: 14; J: TRBJ1-4; DNA: TGTGCCAGCAGCTCGGGACTCTTCAATGAAAAACTGTTTTTT; CDR3: CASSSGLFNEKLFF
D: .; size: .; V: TRBV30; length: 12; J: TRBJ1-2; DNA: TGTGCCTGGAGTGACAGGGAGAGGGGCTACACCTTC; CDR3: CAWSDRERGYTF
D: TRBD1; size: .; V: TRBV30; length: 14; J: TRBJ1-2; DNA: TGTGCCTGGAGAGGCCCAGGGGGCGCATATGGCTACACCTTC; CDR3: CAWRGPGGAYGYTF
D: .; size: .; V: TRBV27; length: 13; J: TRBJ2-5; DNA: TGTGCCAGCAGGCCGGACAATAGGGAGACCCAGTACTTC; CDR3: CASRPDNRETQYF
D: .; size: .; V: TRBV5-1; length: 14; J: TRBJ1-1; DNA: TGCGCCAGCAGCCCGGCACAGGGGAACACTGAAGCTTTCTTT; CDR3: CASSPAQGNTEAFF
D: TRBD1; size: .; V: TRBV29-1; length: 11; J: TRBJ1-1; DNA: TGCAGCGCCCGGACAGGGCAACAAGCTTTCTTT; CDR3: CSARTGQQAFF
D: .; size: .; V: TRBV15; length: 14; J: TRBJ2-7; DNA: TGTGCCACCAGCAGAGAGCCAGGCAGGTCCGAGCAGTACTTC; CDR3: CATSREPGRSEQYF
D: .; size: .; V: TRBV6-5; length: 13; J: TRBJ2-1; DNA: TGTGCCAGCAGTTCCTTTACCTACAATGAGCAGTTCTTC; CDR3: CASSSFTYNEQFF
D: TRBD1; size: .; V: TRBV30; length: 16; J: TRBJ1-2; DNA: TGTGCCTGGAGTGTTCCAAATTCCAGGGGGCGGAATGGCTACACCTTC; CDR3: CAWSVPNSRGRNGYTF
D: TRBD1; size: few; V: TRBV13; length: 16; J: TRBJ1-2; DNA: TGTGCCAGCAGCTTAGGGACGGGACAGGGGAGATCTGGCTACACCTTC; CDR3: CASSLGTGQGRSGYTF
D: TRBD1; size: .; V: TRBV10-3; length: 15; J: TRBJ1-1; DNA: TGTGCCATCAGTTTTCTCCCGGGGACAGGGGCGGCAACTTTCTTT; CDR3: CAISFLPGTGAATFF
D: .; size: once; V: TRBV5-1; length: 13; J: TRBJ2-3; DNA: TGCGCCAGCAGCTCGAAGCTAACAGATACGCAGTATTTT; CDR3: CASSSKLTDTQYF
D: TRBD1; size: medium-sized; V: TRBV4-3; length: 15; J: TRBJ1-6; DNA: TGCGCCAGCAGCCAAGTACGGGACAGCAATTCACCCCTCCACTTT; CDR3: CASSQVRDSNSPLHF
D: .; size: .; V: TRBV9; length: 14; J: TRBJ2-3; DNA: TGTGCCAGCAGCGGCCAGCGGAGCACAGATACGCAGTATTTT; CDR3: CASSGQRSTDTQYF
D: TRBD1; size: .; V: TRBV30; length: 13; J: TRBJ1-1; DNA: TGTGCCTGGACTGTAACAGGGGGCACTGAAGCTTTCTTT; CDR3: CAWTVTGGTEAFF